Presented here are 17 T cell receptor beta chains from one specimen sequenced in a study of siplizumab effects on memory and regulatory T cells. Assay used: immunoSEQ multiplex PCR; TCRdb lists only in-frame clones, some missing. Altogether around 97,000 clones are present, 85% to 95% being singletons, with the ten largest covering roughly 1.3%. The sample taken for sequencing was non-Treg CD4+ T cells sorted from blood. All receptors come from a human donor in good health.

This chain links TRBV29-1 with TRBJ2-7, with 8 bases lining up with TRBD1. This CDR3 contains 13 residues. The junction had 9 bases not matched to a gene; V was cut back by 7 bases and J by 4 bases. CDR1 is SQVTM and CDR2 is ANQGSEA in the germline V gene. The CDR3 bases are TGCAGCGCTACGACAGGGGTGGGGTACGAGCAGTACTTC. Protein product: CSATTGVGYEQYF.

The chain carries TRBV2 and TRBJ1-2, with a tentative D call TRBD1 (5 bases). The CDR3 is 11 amino acids. Between the trimmed V and J ends, which lost 10 bases and 8 bases, there was a span of 14 bases. Germline CDR1 is SNHLY and CDR2 is FYNNEI. Here the CDR3 reads CATYRFVGYTF. The CDR3 DNA sequence: TGTGCCACCTACAGGTTTGTAGGCTACACCTTC.

The chain combines TRBV18 with TRBJ1-4; 8 bases are shared with TRBD1. CDR3 length: 13 amino acids. The ends lost 5 bases at V and 10 bases at J; junction bases unmatched: 6. The germline CDR1 and CDR2 sequences are KGHSH and LQKENI. CDR3 residues: CASSYDRGGKLFF. The CDR3 nucleotides read TGTGCCAGCTCATACGACAGGGGTGGAAAACTGTTTTTT.

The V call is TRBV2, the J call TRBJ1-1; tentative D call: TRBD1 (5 bases). In germline, CDR1 is SNHLY, CDR2 FYNNEI. Trimming removed 7 bases from V and 9 bases from J, with 18 bases in between. The CDR3 consists of 13 residues. As DNA, the CDR3 is TGTGCCAGCAATGGATGGCAAGGGGAGAAAGCTTTCTTT. It is translated as CASNGWQGEKAFF.

The V gene is TRBV13, the J gene TRBJ2-7; 14 bases are shared with TRBD2. The length of the CDR3 is 12 residues. Looked up from germline, CDR1 is PRHDT and CDR2 is FYEKMQ (reference sequence). The V and J ends lost 9 bases and 6 bases, in that order; junction bases with no gene match: 1. This CDR3 reads CASGLAGGEQYF. In nucleotides, the CDR3 is TGTGCCAGTGGACTAGCGGGAGGCGAGCAGTACTTC.

The chain recombines TRBV6-5 with TRBJ2-7; 7 bases map to TRBD2. The CDR3 extends over 13 amino acids. V lost 7 bases, J lost 5 bases, and 8 bases stayed unmatched. Germline CDR1 reads MNHEY; CDR2 reads SVGAGI. The CDR3 loop is CASIGGSFNEQYF. The CDR3 DNA follows: TGTGCCAGCATAGGCGGGAGTTTTAACGAGCAGTACTTC.

DNA of the CDR3: TGTGCCAGCAGGGGGTCAGCTTCGTACAATGAGCAGTTCTTC. It is translated as CASRGSASYNEQFF. V usage is TRBV2 and J usage is TRBJ2-1; D not certain. The CDR3 consists of 14 residues. Germline V gene lookup returns CDR1 SNHLY and CDR2 FYNNEI. V lost 6 bases, J lost 4 bases, and 13 bases lay in between. Full variable domain (outside the CDR3, taken from reference TRBV2 and TRBJ2-1): EPEVTQTPSHQVTQMGQEVILRCVPISNHLYFYWYRQILGQKVEFLVSFYNNEISEKSEIFDDQFSVERPDGSNFTLKIRSTKLEDSAMYFCASRGSASYNEQFFGPGTRLTVL.

This clone was recorded once. V is TRBV28 and J is TRBJ2-5; 7 bases map to TRBD2. The J call is in doubt because the DNA end fits TRBJ2-7 better. CDR3 length: 14 residues. Germline V CDR1 and CDR2: MDHEN, SYDVKM. CDR3 in DNA: TGTGCCAGCAGTTGGGGGGGAAGTACCAACGAGCAGTACTTC. The encoded protein is CASSWGGSTNEQYF.

The genes are TRBV6-1 and TRBJ1-5, with TRBD1 identical over 7 bases. Trimming cost V 4 bases and J 2 bases; bases outside gene matches: 11. The CDR3 loop spans 17 amino acids. The germline V gene encodes CDR1 MNHNS and CDR2 SASEGT. The CDR3 region has the DNA TGTGCCAGCAGTGTAGAGACAGGGCTGTTTGGCAATCAGCCCCAGCATTTT. Translation: CASSVETGLFGNQPQHF.

The chain carries TRBV5-1 and TRBJ1-1; a weak D match, TRBD1 (5 bases). The V end was cut by 1 base, the J end by 0 bases, with 13 bases between. The CDR3 is made up of 16 amino acids. Germline CDR1 and CDR2: SGHRS and YFSETQ. The CDR3, as DNA: TGCGCCAGCAGCTTGACGGCAGGGAAAGTGAACACTGAAGCTTTCTTT. Its translation: CASSLTAGKVNTEAFF.

The DNA for the CDR3 is TGTGCCAGCGGGACTAGCGGGATCAGTGAGCAGTACTTC. It encodes CASGTSGISEQYF. The chain uses TRBV2 and TRBJ2-7; 13 bases align to TRBD2. Germline CDR1 SNHLY, CDR2 FYNNEI. V shed 8 bases and J 7 bases; nucleotides not matched to a gene: 5. There are 13 residues in the CDR3.

The chain links TRBV18 to TRBJ1-1; unclear D gene. CDR3 length: 17 residues. With 1 base removed from V and 3 bases from J, the gap between germline ends came to 18 bases. Germline V CDR1 and CDR2: KGHSH, LQKENI. CDR3 loop: CASSPRTPRVQDTEAFF. CDR3 nucleotides: TGTGCCAGCTCACCACGGACCCCACGGGTGCAGGACACTGAAGCTTTCTTT.

The chain employs TRBV11-2 and TRBJ1-1, with TRBD1 as a possible D gene (5 bases). V was shortened by 1 base and J by 3 bases, with 9 bases between the two germline ends. Germline assignment: CDR1 SGHAT and CDR2 FQNNGV. CDR3 length: 14 amino acids. CDR3 DNA sequence: TGTGCCAGCAGCTTAGGGGGGGGACACACTGAAGCTTTCTTT. Its protein is CASSLGGGHTEAFF.

V is TRBV27 and J is TRBJ2-2; D unclear. The germline V gene encodes CDR1 MNHEY and CDR2 SMNVEV (reference sequence). The CDR3 extends over 15 amino acids. With 4 bases removed from V and 1 base from J, the gap between germline ends came to 10 bases. CDR3 loop: CASSSPPLNTGELFF. The DNA for the CDR3 is TGTGCCAGCAGTTCACCGCCACTGAACACCGGGGAGCTGTTTTTT.

This clone was counted a few times. The chain couples TRBV18 to TRBJ2-7; D unresolved. Deletions cut 3 bases from V and 6 bases from J, with 12 bases between. Looked up from germline, CDR1 is KGHSH and CDR2 is LQKENI. This CDR3 region has 13 residues. The DNA for the CDR3 is TGTGCCAGCTCACCGGGCCTCAAGGGCGAGCAGTACTTC. As protein: CASSPGLKGEQYF.

The chain combines TRBV28 with TRBJ2-1; 8 bases fit TRBD1. V trimming: 6 bases; J trimming: 5 bases; junction bases outside the gene matches: 3. This CDR3 spans 13 amino acids. In germline, CDR1 is MDHEN, CDR2 SYDVKM. CDR3 nucleotide sequence: TGTGCCAGCAGGGAGACAGGGGACAATGAGCAGTTCTTC. Protein product: CASRETGDNEQFF.

This clone has just a few counts. The rearrangement uses TRBV2 and TRBJ1-5, with D perhaps matching TRBD1 (5 bases). The CDR3 is made up of 12 amino acids. Per the germline V gene, CDR1 is SNHLY and CDR2 is FYNNEI. Trimming pared 11 bases from V and 3 bases from J, leaving 11 bases between. CDR3 loop: CAWGGNNQPQHF. CDR3 nucleotide sequence: TGTGCCTGGGGGGGAAACAATCAGCCCCAGCATTTT.